Each of the 5 T cell receptor beta chains below was sequenced from the same sample in a study of control samples from healthy donors and cancer patients. Libraries were prepared by immunoSEQ multiplex PCR; TCRdb keeps only in-frame clonotypes and omits some of them. The repertoire includes about 51,000 clones, about four fifths of them detected once, and 10% sits in the top ten. Material: blood. The receptors were sampled from a man aged 70 or older in good health.

The CDR3 DNA is TGTGCCTGGACCCGGACAGGACGTAGAGCTTTCTTT. Protein sequence: CAWTRTGRRAFF. The rearrangement uses TRBV30 and TRBJ1-1; 7 bases match TRBD1. The germline V gene encodes CDR1 GTSNPN and CDR2 SVGIG (reference sequence). Trimming at V came to 4 bases and at J to 10 bases, leaving 9 bases not matched to a gene. CDR3 length: 12 amino acids.

The count of this clone is one. J is TRBJ1-2 and V is TRBV9; the match to TRBD1 covers 9 bases. After removal of 4 bases from V and 8 bases from J, the junction contained 9 bases not matched to a gene. The CDR3 is 14 amino acids. From germline, CDR1 is SGDLS and CDR2 YYNGEE. CDR3 sequence (DNA): TGTGCCAGCAGCTCCTTACAGGGGGCCGGCGGCTACACCTTC. It encodes CASSSLQGAGGYTF.

The chain carries TRBV14 and TRBJ2-7; D unclear. Germline assignment: CDR1 SGHDN and CDR2 FVKESK. Trimming left V 4 bases short and J 0 bases short, with 13 bases between. The CDR3 is made up of 15 amino acids. The CDR3 here is CASSPKERSSYEQYF. The CDR3 DNA is TGTGCCAGCAGCCCCAAGGAAAGGAGCTCCTACGAGCAGTACTTC.

This clone was seen a single time. The chain links TRBV30 to TRBJ1-3; D may be TRBD1 (5 bases). Trimming left V 8 bases short and J 0 bases short, with 14 bases between. The germline gives CDR1 GTSNPN, CDR2 SVGIG (reference sequence). This CDR3 region has 14 residues. The chain's CDR3 is CAGGIRTSGNTIYF. CDR3 in DNA: TGTGCCGGGGGGATAAGGACCTCTGGAAACACCATATATTTT.

The V and J genes are TRBV6-6 and TRBJ2-7; 7 nucleotides line up with TRBD1. Trimming took 2 bases from V and 3 from J; bases not matched to a gene: 4. The CDR3 extends over 14 amino acids. Germline CDR1 MNHNY, CDR2 SVGAGI (reference sequence). CDR3 bases: TGTGCCAGCAGTTACGGGACAGAATTCTACGAGCAGTACTTC. Its protein is CASSYGTEFYEQYF.